This T cell receptor (beta chain) came from a study of response to subunit inactivated influenza vaccine. Whole-study findings and limits: Few new T cells, the authors suggested, are recruited by each seasonal influenza vaccination.

Germline V lookup: CDR1 MDHEN, CDR2 SYDVKM. The CDR3 runs 16 residues. The J segment lost 0 bases and the V segment lost 1 base, leaving 5 bases of the junction unmatched. Details on this clonotype: As yet, its antigen is unknown.

From the RT-PCR reads, TCRdb called clonotypes with MiXCR, one entry per CDR3 protein. The sample consists of about 530,000 distinct CDR3 sequences, around 11% of them appearing once. The clonotype comes from a man aged 45-60 years who received an inactivated influenza vaccine. V and J are TRBV28 and TRBJ2-7, with 8 bases lining up with TRBD2. Sequenced material: PBMCs from blood, taken on the day of vaccination. CDR3 sequence (DNA): TGTGCCAGCAGTTTATTGGGCGGGAGGACCTCCTACGAGCAGTACTTC. Amino acids: CASSLLGGRTSYEQYF.